This TCR beta chain appears in the sequencing data of a study of cytomegalovirus exposure and HLA in healthy donors. PCR used 60 Vbeta primers and 13 Jbeta primers. Produced via immunoSEQ multiplex PCR; TCRdb's table is partial and in-frame only. The table shows 150,000 or so clones, with more than 75% occurring only once. V dropped 4 bases and J dropped 4; count of bases not matched to a gene: 14. Germline CDR1 is MGHRA and CDR2 is YSYEKL. The CDR3 has 17 residues. Comments on this clone: Its antigen remains unidentified.

Study-wide results and caveats: Within a later analysis, the majority of CMV-associated TCR beta chains appeared HLA-restricted. As a later analysis showed, several of the most significant clusters appeared to be linked to common viral pathogens.

This chain uses TRBV4-1 with TRBJ2-5, with 8 bases fitting TRBD1. Material for sequencing was PBMCs. The clonotype comes from a woman aged 18 to 35 in good health and CMV-seronegative. The CDR3 DNA reads as TGCGCCAGCAGCCCCTTCTTGGGCAGGGGGCTGGGAGAGACCCAGTACTTC. Translated, it gives CASSPFLGRGLGETQYF.